A selection of T cell receptor beta chains follows, all from one sample in a study of neoadjuvant anti-PD-1 for oral cavity cancer. Some clones are missing from TCRdb's copy, which holds only in-frame ones; the method was immunoSEQ multiplex PCR. The sample lists roughly 25,000 clones; 25% to 30% were seen once. The material sequenced was tumor tissue, taken after nivolumab (anti-PD-1) treatment. Every receptor here comes from a person aged 35 to 85 with oral cavity squamous cell carcinoma. CDR3s include the opening cysteine and the closing phenylalanine or tryptophan. D genes are given only for firm matches. The size entry is marked missing in some rows and otherwise reads once, few, many or a size class.

>few|TRBV7-3|TRBJ2-7|TRBD1
CASSRGQGAYEQYF
TGTGCCAGCAGCCGGGGACAGGGCGCCTACGAGCAGTACTTC
>-|TRBV30|TRBJ2-7|TRBD2
CAWSIAGGTYEQYF
TGTGCCTGGAGCATAGCGGGAGGTACCTACGAGCAGTACTTC
>-|TRBV5-4|TRBJ2-2|TRBD1
CASNRGNTGELFF
TGTGCCAGCAACAGGGGAAACACCGGGGAGCTGTTTTTT
>few|TRBV6-1|TRBJ1-5|-
CAGGYSNQPQHF
TGTGCCGGGGGTTATAGCAATCAGCCCCAGCATTTT
>few|TRBV6-1|TRBJ1-1|-
CASRWSGPNTEAFF
TGTGCCAGCCGATGGTCAGGACCGAACACTGAAGCTTTCTTT
>-|TRBV7-9|TRBJ1-2|-
CASSLMEGSYGYTF
TGTGCCAGCAGCTTAATGGAGGGGAGCTATGGCTACACCTTC
>-|TRBV28|TRBJ1-1|TRBD1
CASSRRDRGKAFF
TGTGCCAGCAGTAGACGGGACAGGGGAAAAGCTTTCTTT
>-|TRBV7-8|TRBJ2-1|-
CASSPFQVGSYNEQFF
TGTGCCAGCAGCCCCTTTCAGGTTGGCTCCTACAATGAGCAGTTCTTC
>-|TRBV27|TRBJ2-7|-
CASSSYISYEQYF
TGTGCCAGCAGCTCCTACATATCCTACGAGCAGTACTTC
>many|TRBV7-9|TRBJ1-1|-
CASSLDMNTEAFF
TGTGCCAGCAGCTTAGATATGAACACTGAAGCTTTCTTT
>few|TRBV29-1|TRBJ1-1|-
CSALKDRNTEAFF
TGCAGCGCCCTGAAGGACCGGAACACTGAAGCTTTCTTT
>-|TRBV27|TRBJ2-7|-
CASRSHEGGTYEQYF
TGTGCCAGCAGATCCCATGAGGGCGGGACCTACGAGCAGTACTTC
>-|TRBV29-1|TRBJ2-7|-
CSVGTGYEQYF
TGCAGCGTGGGAACAGGGTACGAGCAGTACTTC
>-|TRBV7-2|TRBJ2-5|-
CASSLSRGSRVVETQYF
TGTGCCAGCAGCTTATCGAGGGGGTCCAGGGTGGTAGAGACCCAGTACTTC
>few|TRBV4-2|TRBJ2-5|-
CASSPSGSQETQYF
TGTGCCAGCAGCCCGTCCGGCAGCCAAGAGACCCAGTACTTC
>-|TRBV29-1|TRBJ2-7|TRBD2
CSVDKGRGEQYF
TGCAGCGTTGATAAGGGGAGGGGCGAGCAGTACTTC
>few|TRBV6-6|TRBJ2-7|TRBD2
CASSSWTSGYEQYF
TGTGCCAGCAGTTCCTGGACTAGCGGGTACGAGCAGTACTTC
>once|TRBV19|TRBJ1-5|-
CASRPYEGSNQPQHF
TGTGCCAGTAGGCCTTACGAGGGGAGCAATCAGCCCCAGCATTTT
>few|TRBV7-3|TRBJ2-3|TRBD1
CASSMQGGSPDTQYF
TGTGCCAGCAGCATGCAAGGGGGCTCCCCAGATACGCAGTATTTT
>-|TRBV6-1|TRBJ1-5|-
CASGQGEFVRPQHF
TGTGCCAGCGGGCAAGGGGAATTTGTCCGGCCCCAGCATTTT
>medium-sized|TRBV4-1|TRBJ2-6|-
CASSQQPGGANVLTF
TGCGCCAGCAGCCAACAACCCGGTGGGGCCAACGTCCTGACTTTC
>few|TRBV7-3|TRBJ1-3|TRBD1
CASSIQGGNTIYF
TGTGCCAGCAGCATACAGGGGGGAAACACCATATATTTT
>-|TRBV10-3|TRBJ2-2|TRBD2
CAIRASGIGTGELFF
TGTGCCATCAGAGCTAGCGGGATTGGAACCGGGGAGCTGTTTTTT
>-|TRBV28|TRBJ1-5|-
CASSLIGQSYSNQPQHF
TGTGCCAGCAGTTTGATTGGGCAGAGCTATAGCAATCAGCCCCAGCATTTT
>-|TRBV7-9|TRBJ1-3|-
CASSSLRTELGNTIYF
TGTGCCAGCAGCTCACTACGGACCGAACTGGGAAACACCATATATTTT
>-|TRBV6-1|TRBJ2-7|-
CASSKGVTYEQYF
TGTGCCAGCAGTAAGGGAGTGACGTACGAGCAGTACTTC
>-|TRBV25-1|TRBJ1-6|-
CASSPRPLNSPLHF
TGTGCCAGCAGTCCCCGGCCCCTCAACTCACCCCTCCACTTT
>few|TRBV7-2|TRBJ2-6|-
CASSLARAGSGANVLTF
TGTGCCAGCAGCTTAGCGCGCGCTGGCTCTGGGGCCAACGTCCTGACTTTC
>-|TRBV27|TRBJ1-3|TRBD1
CASSPSGQWRNTIYF
TGTGCCAGCAGCCCCTCGGGACAGTGGCGAAACACCATATATTTT
>-|TRBV2|TRBJ1-2|TRBD1
CASSVWTGKNYGYTF
TGTGCCAGCAGTGTCTGGACAGGGAAGAACTATGGCTACACCTTC
>-|TRBV27|TRBJ1-2|TRBD1
CASSRQQTGLEGYTF
TGTGCCAGCAGTCGGCAGCAGACAGGGCTCGAAGGCTACACCTTC
>few|TRBV27|TRBJ2-7|TRBD1
CASSPITRQGYYEQYF
TGTGCCAGCAGTCCGATAACAAGACAGGGTTACTACGAGCAGTACTTC
>-|TRBV5-1|TRBJ1-4|-
CASSSNAGELFF
TGCGCCAGCAGTTCCAACGCGGGAGAACTGTTTTTT
>few|TRBV28|TRBJ2-1|TRBD2
CASETSGRIWEEQFF
TGTGCCAGCGAGACTAGCGGGAGGATTTGGGAGGAGCAGTTCTTC
>few|TRBV6-6|TRBJ1-1|-
CASSPQGHTEAFF
TGTGCCAGCAGTCCGCAGGGGCACACTGAAGCTTTCTTT
>-|TRBV10-2|TRBJ2-7|-
CASSGILREQYF
TGCGCCAGCAGTGGTATTTTAAGGGAGCAGTACTTC
>few|TRBV5-1|TRBJ2-5|TRBD1
CASSGEGQGRETQYF
TGCGCCAGCAGCGGAGAGGGACAGGGCAGGGAGACCCAGTACTTC
>-|TRBV14|TRBJ2-2|-
CASSQDKSPGYTGELFF
TGTGCCAGCAGCCAAGATAAATCTCCGGGCTACACCGGGGAGCTGTTTTTT
>few|TRBV2|TRBJ1-1|-
CAGHQTGPLF
TGTGCCGGACATCAAACGGGCCCTTTATTT
>few|TRBV11-2|TRBJ2-3|-
CASSLRYVVDTQYF
TGTGCCAGCAGCTTACGTTACGTCGTAGATACGCAGTATTTT
>many|TRBV6-4|TRBJ2-5|-
CASSPTGQETQYF
TGTGCCAGCAGCCCGACAGGCCAAGAGACCCAGTACTTC
>few|TRBV7-6|TRBJ2-1|-
CASSYRTLSSYNEQFF
TGTGCCAGCAGCTACCGGACGCTCAGCTCCTACAATGAGCAGTTCTTC
>-|TRBV5-4|TRBJ2-2|-
CASSFNLGELFF
TGTGCCAGCAGCTTTAATCTGGGGGAGCTGTTTTTT
>few|TRBV28|TRBJ1-2|-
CASSFAGQNYGYTF
TGTGCCAGCAGTTTTGCGGGGCAAAACTATGGCTACACCTTC
>few|TRBV20-1|TRBJ2-7|-
CSARNYEQYF
TGCAGTGCTAGAAACTACGAGCAGTACTTC
>-|TRBV6-5|TRBJ1-1|-
CASSRGGTEAFF
TGTGCCAGCAGTAGGGGTGGGACTGAAGCTTTCTTT
>-|TRBV6-5|TRBJ1-1|-
CASGTRLWNTEAFF
TGTGCCAGCGGTACAAGACTTTGGAACACTGAAGCTTTCTTT
>-|TRBV28|TRBJ2-3|-
CASSLDDTQYF
TGTGCCAGCAGTTTAGATGATACGCAGTATTTT
>few|TRBV6-5|TRBJ2-5|TRBD1
CASSYSFGTGVETQYF
TGTGCCAGCAGTTACTCGTTTGGGACAGGGGTAGAGACCCAGTACTTC
>many|TRBV4-2|TRBJ1-4|TRBD1
CASSQGGQGNEKLFF
TGTGCCAGCAGCCAAGGCGGACAGGGGAATGAAAAACTGTTTTTT
>-|TRBV27|TRBJ1-6|-
CASSLGLGGSNSPLHF
TGTGCCAGCAGTTTAGGCCTAGGCGGCTCGAATTCACCCCTCCACTTT
>-|TRBV27|TRBJ2-7|-
CASSLSRGWEQYF
TGTGCCAGCAGTTTGTCGCGGGGCTGGGAGCAGTACTTC
>few|TRBV5-4|TRBJ2-2|TRBD1
CASRGTGASTGELFF
TGTGCCAGCAGGGGAACAGGGGCCTCTACCGGGGAGCTGTTTTTT
>-|TRBV4-1|TRBJ1-5|-
CASSHEGHFGQPQHF
TGCGCCAGCAGCCACGAGGGACACTTCGGTCAGCCCCAGCATTTT
>many|TRBV19|TRBJ2-5|TRBD1
CASSMGQGSETQYF
TGTGCCAGTAGTATGGGACAGGGGAGTGAGACCCAGTACTTC